The entry below describes one TCR beta chain. The antigen it recognizes is unknown. Per-nucleotide qualities are absent, and no much larger clonotype sits a single base away. The data belong to a study of OX40 agonist ivuxolimab in advanced cancers. Notes on the research overall: Ivuxolimab was an agonistic, fully human IgG2 monoclonal antibody directed against OX40 (CD134), a costimulatory receptor. Peripheral TCRbeta sequencing was intended to test whether TCR sequence diversity was altered and clonal T-cell expansion was caused by ivuxolimab. Partial responses occurred in three dose-escalation patients: two with cutaneous melanoma and one with hepatocellular carcinoma. Intravenous ivuxolimab was administered to patients every 2 weeks at six dose levels: 0.01, 0.1, 0.3, 1.5, 3 and 10 mg/kg. Of the approximately 54 patients in dose escalation, about 19 had hepatocellular carcinoma, some 15 had melanoma, 9 had renal cell carcinoma and 9 had head and neck cancer. Patients were allowed to have had prior anti-PD-1, anti-PD-L1 or anti-CTLA-4 therapy, and more than 30% of the dose-escalation patients had previously received checkpoint inhibitors. The paper describes the monotherapy dose-escalation part (N of about 52 patients) of the phase I trial of ivuxolimab. In the dose-escalation cohort, 75% to 85% of patients were male, and the mean age was around 65 years with a range of 23 to 79. Results and caveats for the whole study, not just this receptor: At doses from 0.1 to 3.0 mg/kg, clonal expansion was seen in both CD4+ and CD8+ blood T cells between baseline and week 6. Low levels of normalized T-cell clonal expansion were also seen in some nonresponding patients. Which antigens the clonally expanded peripheral T cells were specific for was not determined. After ivuxolimab, CD8+ T cells had more expanded clones than CD4+ T cells on average. In partial responders in the 0.1-3.0 mg/kg groups, normalized peripheral clonal expansion was found to be among the lowest, especially among CD8+ T cells.

The trial excluded patients who had a history of autoimmune disease or who were on systemic immunosuppression. In every dose cohort, peripheral blood was drawn for TCR sequencing at baseline, cycle 4 day 1, and cycle 7 day 1. Samples were obtained from an open-label, multicenter, first-in-human phase I dose-escalation trial of ivuxolimab. The trial enrolled adults with locally advanced or metastatic head and neck squamous cell, hepatocellular, melanoma or renal cell carcinoma. Before TCR sequencing, CD4+ T cells and CD8+ T cells from peripheral blood were sorted into separate populations. For sequencing of the TCRbeta CDR3 region, genomic DNA was extracted from the sorted cells. The immunoSEQ Assay was used for sequencing of TCRbeta CDR3 regions. TCRdb limited this immuneACCESS table to in-frame rearrangements with V and J called. A share of clones is missing; checked studies link under half to unresolved V genes, and the rest is unexplained. This sample has about 100,000 clones in its table, and around 89% of those were observed once. The ten most abundant clones make up around 0.16% of the sample.

Sample: CD4+ or CD8+ T cells sorted from blood, taken in a trial of the OX40 agonist ivuxolimab. The sequence was obtained from an adult with an advanced solid tumor such as melanoma, head and neck, liver or kidney cancer.

The CDR3 region has the sequence CASSSGRGRSGANVLTF. The nucleotide sequence reads as follows: TGCGCCAGCAGCTCAGGAAGGGGGAGGTCTGGGGCCAACGTCCTGACTTTC. This chain joins TRBV5-1 to TRBJ2-6; the D gene assignment is perhaps TRBD1 or TRBD2, with each matching 6 bases. The V end loses 3 bases and the J end loses 1 base, and a stretch of 14 bases separates them. Inclusive of the bounding cysteine and phenylalanine, the CDR3 is 17 residues long. Just CDR3 DNA is preserved here, 51 bases in frame from base 1. CDR1 SGHRS and CDR2 YFSETQ were looked up in the germline V gene.